The clone carrying this TCR beta chain was recorded many times. What it binds is not known. With 1 base clipped from V and 2 bases from J, the junction kept 6 bases outside the gene matches. Germline V gives CDR1 SGHRS, CDR2 YFSETQ. The CDR3 runs to 15 residues. The data were taken from a study of read filtering for tumor transcriptome and immune sequencing. Whole-study results and caveats: Dropping single-read clonotypes raised IR-seq and RNA-seq shared-clonotype correlation.

From roughly 400 ng of RNA, a library with molecular barcoded alpha/delta and beta/gamma adaptors was made. In TCRdb, the reads were re-called with MiXCR into one record per CDR3 protein. The data hold roughly 90,000 distinct CDR3 sequences, with about 12% observed a single time. Sample: a population of CD138-negative cells sorted from bone marrow. This chain joins TRBV5-1 and TRBJ2-7; TRBD2 matches at 7 bases. The TCR originated in a donor at least 40 years old with multiple myeloma. The CDR3 DNA reads TGCGCCAGCAGCTTGACCCTAGCGGCAGCCTACGAGCAGTACTTC. Its protein is CASSLTLAAAYEQYF.